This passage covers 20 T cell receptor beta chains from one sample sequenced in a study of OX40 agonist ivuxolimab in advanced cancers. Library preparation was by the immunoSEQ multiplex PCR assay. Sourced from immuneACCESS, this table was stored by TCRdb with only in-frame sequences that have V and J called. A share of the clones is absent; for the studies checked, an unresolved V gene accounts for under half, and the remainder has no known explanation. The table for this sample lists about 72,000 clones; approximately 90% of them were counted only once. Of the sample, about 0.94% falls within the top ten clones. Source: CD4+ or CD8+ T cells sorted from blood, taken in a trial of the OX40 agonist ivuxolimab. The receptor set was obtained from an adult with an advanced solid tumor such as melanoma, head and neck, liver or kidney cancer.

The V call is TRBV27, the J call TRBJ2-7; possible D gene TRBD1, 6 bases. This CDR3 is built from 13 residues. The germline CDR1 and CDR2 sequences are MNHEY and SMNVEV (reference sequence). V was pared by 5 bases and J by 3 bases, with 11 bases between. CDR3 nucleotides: TGTGCCAGCAGTCCGACAGGTCGCTACGAGCAGTACTTC. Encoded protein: CASSPTGRYEQYF.

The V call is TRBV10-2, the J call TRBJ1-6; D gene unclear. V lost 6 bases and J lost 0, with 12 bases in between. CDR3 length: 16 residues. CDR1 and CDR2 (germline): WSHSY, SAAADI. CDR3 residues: CASRDGRRSYNSPLHF. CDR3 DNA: TGCGCCAGCAGGGATGGACGGCGCTCCTATAATTCACCCCTCCACTTT.

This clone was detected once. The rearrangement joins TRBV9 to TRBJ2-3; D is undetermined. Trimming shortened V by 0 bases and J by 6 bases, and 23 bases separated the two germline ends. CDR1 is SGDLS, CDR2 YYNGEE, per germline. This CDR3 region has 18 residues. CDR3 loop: CASSVDISATRHGDTQYF. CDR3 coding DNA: TGTGCCAGCAGCGTAGATATTTCCGCGACACGCCATGGGGATACGCAGTATTTT. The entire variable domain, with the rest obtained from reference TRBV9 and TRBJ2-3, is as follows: DSGVTQTPKHLITATGQRVTLRCSPRSGDLSVYWYQQSLDQGLQFLIQYYNGEERAKGNILERFSAQQFPDLHSELNLSSLELGDSALYFCASSVDISATRHGDTQYFGPGTRLTVL.

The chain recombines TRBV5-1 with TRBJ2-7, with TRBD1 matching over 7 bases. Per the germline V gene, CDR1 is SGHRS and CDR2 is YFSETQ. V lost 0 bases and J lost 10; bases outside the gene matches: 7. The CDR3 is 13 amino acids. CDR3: CASSLVQGWEQYF. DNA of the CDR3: TGCGCCAGCAGCTTGGTACAGGGGTGGGAACAGTACTTC.

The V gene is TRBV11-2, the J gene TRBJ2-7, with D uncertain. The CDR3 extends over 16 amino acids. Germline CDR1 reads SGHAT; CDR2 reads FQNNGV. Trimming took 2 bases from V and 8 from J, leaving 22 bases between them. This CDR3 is CASSLWDRGVGIKQYF. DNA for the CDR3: TGTGCCAGCAGCTTATGGGATCGTGGAGTGGGCATCAAGCAGTACTTC.

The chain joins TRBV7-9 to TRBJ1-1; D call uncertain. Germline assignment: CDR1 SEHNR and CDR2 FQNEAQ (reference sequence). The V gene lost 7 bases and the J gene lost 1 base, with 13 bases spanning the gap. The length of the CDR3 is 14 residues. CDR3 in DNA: TGTGCCAGCACCGACACCGACCAGAACACTGAAGCTTTCTTT. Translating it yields CASTDTDQNTEAFF.

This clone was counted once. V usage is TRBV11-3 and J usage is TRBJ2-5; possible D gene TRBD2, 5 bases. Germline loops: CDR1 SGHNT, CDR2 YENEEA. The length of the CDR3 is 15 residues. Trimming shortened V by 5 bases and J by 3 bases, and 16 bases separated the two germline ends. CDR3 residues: CASSTRSLGKETQYF. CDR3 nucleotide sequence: TGTGCCAGCAGCACTAGGAGTCTGGGGAAAGAGACCCAGTACTTC.

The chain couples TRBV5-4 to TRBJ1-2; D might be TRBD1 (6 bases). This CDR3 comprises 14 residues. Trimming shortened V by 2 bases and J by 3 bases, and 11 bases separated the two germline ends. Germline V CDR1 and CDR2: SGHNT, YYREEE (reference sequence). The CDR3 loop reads CASSFRYRDYGYTF. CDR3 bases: TGTGCCAGCAGCTTCCGGTACAGGGACTATGGCTACACCTTC.

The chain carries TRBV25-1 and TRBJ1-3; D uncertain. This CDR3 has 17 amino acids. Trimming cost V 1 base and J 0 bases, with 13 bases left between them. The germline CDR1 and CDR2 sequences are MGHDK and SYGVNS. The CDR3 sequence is CASSESRITLSGNTIYF. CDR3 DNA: TGTGCCAGCAGTGAATCCCGGATTACGCTCTCTGGAAACACCATATATTTT. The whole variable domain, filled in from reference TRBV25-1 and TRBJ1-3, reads EADIYQTPRYLVIGTGKKITLECSQTMGHDKMYWYQQDPGMELHLIHYSYGVNSTEKGDLSSESTVSRIRTEHFPLTLESARPSHTSQYLCASSESRITLSGNTIYFGEGSWLTVV.

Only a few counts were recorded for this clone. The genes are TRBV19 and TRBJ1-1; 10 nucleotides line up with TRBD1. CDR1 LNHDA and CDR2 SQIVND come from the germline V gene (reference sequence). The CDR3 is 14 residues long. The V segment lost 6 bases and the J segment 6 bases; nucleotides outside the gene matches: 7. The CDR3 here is CASSIRDRGSEAFF. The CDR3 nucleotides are TGTGCCAGTAGCATCCGGGACAGGGGCTCTGAAGCTTTCTTT.

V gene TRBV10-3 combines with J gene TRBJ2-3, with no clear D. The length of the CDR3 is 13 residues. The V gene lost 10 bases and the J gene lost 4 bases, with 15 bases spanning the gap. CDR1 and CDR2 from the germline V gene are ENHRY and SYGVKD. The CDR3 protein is CATIAQPSDTQYF. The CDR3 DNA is TGTGCCACCATAGCTCAACCGTCAGATACGCAGTATTTT.

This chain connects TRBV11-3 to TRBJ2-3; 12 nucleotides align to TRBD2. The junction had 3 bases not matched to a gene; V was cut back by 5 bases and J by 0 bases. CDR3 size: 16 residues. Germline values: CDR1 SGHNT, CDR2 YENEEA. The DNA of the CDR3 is TGTGCCAGCAGCCAAGGGACTAGCGGGAGCACAGATACGCAGTATTTT. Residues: CASSQGTSGSTDTQYF.

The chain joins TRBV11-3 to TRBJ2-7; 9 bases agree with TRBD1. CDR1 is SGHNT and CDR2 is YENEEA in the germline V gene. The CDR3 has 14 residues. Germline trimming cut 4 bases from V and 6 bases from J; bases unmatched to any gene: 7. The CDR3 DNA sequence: TGTGCCAGCAGCTCCTCCGGGACAGGGCCCGAGCAGTACTTC. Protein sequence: CASSSSGTGPEQYF.

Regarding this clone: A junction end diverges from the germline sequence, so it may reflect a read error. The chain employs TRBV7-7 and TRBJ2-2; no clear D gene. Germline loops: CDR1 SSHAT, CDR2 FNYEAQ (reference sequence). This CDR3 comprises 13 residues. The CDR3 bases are TGTGCTAGCAGCTTAGGCGAAGCCGGGGAGCTGTTTTTT. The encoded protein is CASSLGEAGELFF.

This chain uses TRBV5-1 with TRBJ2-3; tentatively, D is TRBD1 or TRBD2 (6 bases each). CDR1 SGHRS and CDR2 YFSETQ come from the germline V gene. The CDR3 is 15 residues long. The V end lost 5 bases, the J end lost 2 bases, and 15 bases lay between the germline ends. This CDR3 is CASRPWGADTDTQYF. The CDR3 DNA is TGCGCCAGCAGGCCCTGGGGGGCTGACACAGATACGCAGTATTTT.

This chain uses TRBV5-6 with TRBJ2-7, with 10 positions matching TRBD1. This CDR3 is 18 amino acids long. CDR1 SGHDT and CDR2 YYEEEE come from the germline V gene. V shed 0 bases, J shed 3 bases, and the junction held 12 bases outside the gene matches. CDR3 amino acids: CASSLALGQGVMVYEQYF. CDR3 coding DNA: TGTGCCAGCAGCTTGGCCCTTGGACAGGGGGTGATGGTCTACGAGCAGTACTTC.

CDR3 DNA: TGTGCCAGTAGAAGACCCTCCGGGACAGGGGGCACAGATACGCAGTATTTT. Its protein product is CASRRPSGTGGTDTQYF. V and J are TRBV19 and TRBJ2-3; 10 bases are shared with TRBD1. V lost 6 bases, J lost 1 base, and 10 bases stayed unmatched. This CDR3 has 17 amino acids. Per germline, CDR1 LNHDA and CDR2 SQIVND (reference sequence).

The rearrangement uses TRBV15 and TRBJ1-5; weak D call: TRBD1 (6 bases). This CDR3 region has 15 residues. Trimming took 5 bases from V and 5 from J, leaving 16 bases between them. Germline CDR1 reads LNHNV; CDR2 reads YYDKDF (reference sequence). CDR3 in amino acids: CATSEQGDTYQPQHF. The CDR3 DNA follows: TGTGCCACCAGCGAGCAAGGGGACACCTATCAGCCCCAGCATTTT.

Written as DNA, the CDR3 is TGTGCCAGCAGTTACTCCTGGGACAGGTCTAACTATGGCTACACCTTC. Translating it yields CASSYSWDRSNYGYTF. V and J are TRBV6-6 and TRBJ1-2; 8 nucleotides match TRBD1. This CDR3 is built from 16 residues. From germline, CDR1 is MNHNY and CDR2 SVGAGI (reference sequence). V lost 0 bases to trimming and J lost 0 bases; unmatched junction nucleotides: 3.

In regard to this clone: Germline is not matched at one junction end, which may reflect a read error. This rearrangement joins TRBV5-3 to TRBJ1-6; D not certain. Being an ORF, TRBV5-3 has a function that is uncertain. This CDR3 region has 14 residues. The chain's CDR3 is CASSLGLDNSPLHF. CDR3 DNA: TGTGCCAGCAGCTTGGGTCTGGATAATTCACCCCTCCACTTT.